The 27 T cell receptor beta chains presented below share a single source sample, sequenced in a study of vaccination effects on CD4 cells after COVID-19. Antigen specificity for these receptors is unknown. The assay was immunoSEQ multiplex PCR, and TCRdb's table has in-frame clones only and misses some. The sample comprises 55,000 to 70,000 clones, about 80% of which are singletons, and 0.95% rests with the top ten. Expansion of antigen-specific CD4+ T cells with viral peptide pools was carried out by the ViraFEST assay before sequencing. CD4+ T cells were isolated after around 10 days of culture. Either the BNT162b2 or mRNA-1273 vaccine was given to participants in two doses. Sequenced here: CD4+ T cells from PBMCs cultured with HCoV-OC43 spike peptides, sampled after COVID-19 vaccination. Subset described: HCoV-OC43 spike overlapping peptide pool stimulation. All receptors derive from a human donor who received a COVID-19 vaccine.

The chain links TRBV7-2 to TRBJ2-2; 8 bases agree with TRBD2. The CDR3 contains 13 residues. V dropped 9 bases and J dropped 5; count of bases not matched to a gene: 5. Per germline, CDR1 SGHTA and CDR2 FQGNSA. In DNA form, the CDR3 reads TGTGCCAGGGGCCGGGGGGGGACCGGGGAGCTGTTTTTT. Protein: CARGRGGTGELFF. Full variable domain (missing parts from reference TRBV7-2 and TRBJ2-2): GAGVSQSPSNKVTEKGKDVELRCDPISGHTALYWYRQSLGQGLEFLIYFQGNSAPDKSGLPSDRFSAERTGGSVSTLTIQRTQQEDSAVYLCARGRGGTGELFFGEGSRLTVL.

This rearrangement joins TRBV11-1 to TRBJ2-7; D possibly uses TRBD1 or TRBD2 (5 bases each). Looked up from germline, CDR1 is SGHAT and CDR2 is FQDESV (reference sequence). The length of the CDR3 is 12 residues. Trimming left V 4 bases short and J 4 bases short, with 8 bases between. The CDR3 bases are TGTGCCAGCAGCTCGAGGGGTTACGAGCAGTACGTC. Translating gives CASSSRGYEQYV.

The V gene is TRBV5-1, the J gene TRBJ1-1; TRBD1 matches at 8 bases. Germline V gives CDR1 SGHRS, CDR2 YFSETQ. The CDR3 length is 15 residues. J was trimmed by 1 base and V by 3 bases; bases with no gene match: 5. This CDR3 is CASSSDRAGNTEAFF. The CDR3, as DNA: TGCGCCAGCAGCTCGGACAGGGCTGGGAACACTGAAGCTTTCTTT.

The V gene is TRBV28, the J gene TRBJ2-5, with TRBD2 identical over 12 bases. The germline gives CDR1 MDHEN, CDR2 SYDVKM. The CDR3 runs to 16 residues. The J segment lost 7 bases and the V segment lost 5 bases, leaving 11 bases of the junction unmatched. CDR3 bases: TGTGCCAGCAGTAACCCTAGCGGGGGGGCCCGGGGGACCCAGTACTTC. This encodes CASSNPSGGARGTQYF.

The CDR3 loop is CASSIDGYNEQFF. The CDR3 DNA follows: TGTGCCAGTAGTATAGACGGCTACAATGAGCAGTTCTTC. The chain recombines TRBV19 with TRBJ2-1; D call uncertain. CDR3 size: 13 residues. V shed 0 bases and J shed 3 bases, with 3 bases lying between them. In germline, CDR1 is LNHDA, CDR2 SQIVND (reference sequence). The entire variable domain, with the rest obtained from reference TRBV19 and TRBJ2-1, is as follows: DGGITQSPKYLFRKEGQNVTLSCEQNLNHDAMYWYRQDPGQGLRLIYYSQIVNDFQKGDIAEGYSVSREKKESFPLTVTSAQKNPTAFYLCASSIDGYNEQFFGPGTRLTVL.

V and J are TRBV7-8 and TRBJ1-2; D gene ambiguous. This CDR3 has 14 residues. Per the germline V gene, CDR1 is SGHVS and CDR2 is FQNEAQ. The V gene lost 4 bases and the J gene lost 8 bases, with 17 bases spanning the gap. The CDR3 sequence: CASSYDTVDGGYTF. For the CDR3, the DNA is TGTGCCAGCAGCTACGACACAGTGGATGGGGGCTACACCTTC.

The chain couples TRBV7-2 to TRBJ1-2, with TRBD1 as a possible D gene (5 bases). The CDR3 consists of 15 residues. The germline V and J ends were trimmed by 2 bases and 4 bases, with 14 bases remaining between them. CDR1 and CDR2 from the germline V gene are SGHTA and FQGNSA. The CDR3 nucleotides are TGTGCCAGCAGCTTAATCAGGGAAAGTAGCTATGGCTACACCTTC. Encoded protein: CASSLIRESSYGYTF.

DNA for the CDR3: TGTGCCACCAGTGATTTTCGGTTTTCGGCCGAGGGGAGTGAGACCCAGTACTTC. This sequence encodes CATSDFRFSAEGSETQYF. The V call is TRBV24-1, the J call TRBJ2-5; D tentatively reads TRBD1 or TRBD2 (5 bases each). The CDR3 length is 18 residues. Germline CDR1 reads KGHDR; CDR2 reads SFDVKD. Trimming stripped 1 base from V and 5 bases from J, with 22 bases between.

The chain has TRBV9 and TRBJ2-5; the match to TRBD2 covers 9 bases. V dropped 1 base and J dropped 0; count of bases not matched to a gene: 7. Germline values: CDR1 SGDLS, CDR2 YYNGEE. This CDR3 is built from 17 residues. The CDR3 reads CASSVRSGGSNQETQYF. The CDR3 DNA reads as TGTGCCAGCAGCGTACGTAGCGGGGGCTCAAACCAAGAGACCCAGTACTTC.

The V call is TRBV6-5, the J call TRBJ2-1, with a tentative D call TRBD2 (6 bases). Germline V gene data show CDR1 as MNHEY and CDR2 as SVGAGI. Trimming stripped 5 bases from V and 2 bases from J, with 13 bases between. The CDR3 length is 15 residues. CDR3 region: CASSPTGDPYNEQFF. The CDR3 DNA is TGTGCCAGCAGTCCTACGGGGGACCCCTACAATGAGCAGTTCTTC.

This clone was detected only a few times. The V gene is TRBV19, the J gene TRBJ2-3; 10 bases match TRBD1. V shed 2 bases, J shed 6 bases, and the junction held 5 bases outside the gene matches. Germline V gene lookup returns CDR1 LNHDA and CDR2 SQIVND (reference sequence). The CDR3 length is 15 residues. The CDR3 DNA sequence: TGTGCCAGTAGTATACCCGGGACAGGGGTGGATACGCAGTATTTT. It codes for CASSIPGTGVDTQYF.

The chain carries TRBV20-1 and TRBJ2-3; D gene unclear. Trimming removed 6 bases from V and 4 bases from J, with 8 bases in between. CDR3 length: 11 amino acids. CDR1 and CDR2 from the germline V gene are DFQATT and SNEGSKA (reference sequence). CDR3 in DNA: TGCAGTGCAACCTTCGCAGATACGCAGTATTTT. It translates to CSATFADTQYF.

The genes are TRBV27 and TRBJ1-5; D possibly corresponds to TRBD1 (6 bases). The CDR3 spans 16 residues. Deletions cut 2 bases from V and 3 bases from J, with 14 bases between. Germline assignment: CDR1 MNHEY and CDR2 SMNVEV (reference sequence). The CDR3 here is CASSLRPGGNNQPQHF. In DNA, the CDR3 is TGTGCCAGCAGTTTACGGCCCGGGGGCAACAATCAGCCCCAGCATTTT.

V gene TRBV27 combines with J gene TRBJ1-2, with D unclear. Trimming cost V 4 bases and J 4 bases, with 13 bases left between them. Germline assignment: CDR1 MNHEY and CDR2 SMNVEV (reference sequence). The CDR3 runs 14 residues. CDR3: CASSSLQRAYGYTF. In DNA, the CDR3 is TGTGCCAGCAGTTCTTTACAGAGGGCCTATGGCTACACCTTC.

This rearrangement joins TRBV5-6 to TRBJ1-1; D gene uncertain. There are 14 residues in the CDR3. CDR1 is SGHDT and CDR2 is YYEEEE in the germline V gene. Trimming took off 4 bases at V and 3 bases at J, with 13 bases between the two ends. CDR3: CASSGERPYTEAFF. In nucleotides, the CDR3 is TGTGCCAGCAGCGGGGAGAGACCTTACACTGAAGCTTTCTTT. Using reference TRBV5-6 and TRBJ1-1 for the parts outside the CDR3, the full variable domain is DAGVTQSPTHLIKTRGQQVTLRCSPKSGHDTVSWYQQALGQGPQFIFQYYEEEERQRGNFPDRFSGHQFPNYSSELNVNALLLGDSALYLCASSGERPYTEAFFGQGTRLTVV.

The table lists this clone with a few counts. The chain uses TRBV6-1 and TRBJ1-5; D might be TRBD1 (5 bases). V dropped 1 base and J dropped 7 bases, with 8 bases sitting between them. The germline CDR1 and CDR2 sequences are MNHNS and SASEGT. The CDR3 consists of 13 residues. The CDR3 nucleotides are TGTGCCAGCAGTGAAGAACGGGACCAGCCCCAGCATTTT. Its protein product is CASSEERDQPQHF.

The chain links TRBV5-1 to TRBJ2-5, with TRBD2 matching over 8 bases. This CDR3 contains 14 residues. Germline CDR1 and CDR2: SGHRS and YFSETQ. The ends lost 1 base at V and 5 bases at J; junction bases unmatched: 4. The CDR3 loop reads CASSLPGGQETQYF. In nucleotides, the CDR3 is TGCGCCAGCAGCTTGCCGGGGGGGCAGGAGACCCAGTACTTC.

A single count supports this clone. The chain links TRBV14 to TRBJ1-1; D not resolved. Germline V gene data show CDR1 as SGHDN and CDR2 as FVKESK. The V and J ends lost 5 bases and 5 bases respectively, with 12 bases between them. The CDR3 extends over 13 amino acids. CDR3 in amino acids: CASSYDLRTEAFF. The CDR3 coding sequence is TGTGCCAGCAGCTACGACTTGCGAACTGAAGCTTTCTTT.

This clone came up once. This chain joins TRBV7-3 and TRBJ1-2, with 9 bases identical to TRBD1. CDR1 and CDR2 (germline): SGHTA, FQGTGA. The CDR3 is 14 amino acids. V shed 5 bases and J 7 bases; nucleotides not matched to a gene: 8. The CDR3 bases are TGTGCCAGCAGCCCGGGACAGGGAACGGGTGGCTACACCTTC. It codes for CASSPGQGTGGYTF.

The rearrangement joins TRBV5-1 to TRBJ1-6, with TRBD1 matching 9 bases. With 4 bases clipped from V and 10 bases from J, the junction kept 6 bases outside the gene matches. Germline assignment: CDR1 SGHRS and CDR2 YFSETQ. This CDR3 is built from 14 residues. DNA of the CDR3: TGCGCCAGCAGCCAGGACGGACAGGGGTCACCCCTCCACTTT. Translating gives CASSQDGQGSPLHF.

The chain has TRBV19 and TRBJ2-5; 7 bases are a match to TRBD2. The trim removed 8 bases at V and 3 bases at J, leaving 6 bases unmatched. This CDR3 has 13 amino acids. From germline, CDR1 is LNHDA and CDR2 SQIVND (reference sequence). CDR3 sequence (DNA): TGTGCCAGTGGGGGGGGGTTTGAAGAGACCCAGTACTTC. This translates into CASGGGFEETQYF.

V gene TRBV9 combines with J gene TRBJ2-1, with 11 nucleotides matching TRBD1. CDR1 and CDR2 from the germline V gene are SGDLS and YYNGEE. Trimming cost V 0 bases and J 7 bases; bases outside gene matches: 6. This CDR3 contains 16 residues. CDR3 coding DNA: TGTGCCAGCAGCGTAGGTCCGGGACAGGGGGTTAATGAGCAGTTCTTC. Translating it yields CASSVGPGQGVNEQFF. Based on the CDR3 plus reference TRBV9 and TRBJ2-1, the full variable domain is DSGVTQTPKHLITATGQRVTLRCSPRSGDLSVYWYQQSLDQGLQFLIQYYNGEERAKGNILERFSAQQFPDLHSELNLSSLELGDSALYFCASSVGPGQGVNEQFFGPGTRLTVL.

The chain joins TRBV2 to TRBJ2-5; the match to TRBD2 covers 8 bases. This CDR3 spans 14 amino acids. Germline V lookup: CDR1 SNHLY, CDR2 FYNNEI. J gave up 2 bases and V 7 bases, and 6 bases lay outside the gene matches. The CDR3 loop is CASKRLATQETQYF. The DNA for the CDR3 is TGTGCCAGCAAAAGACTAGCGACTCAAGAGACCCAGTACTTC.

This clone has a single count. The rearrangement links TRBV11-2 to TRBJ2-1, with a tentative D call TRBD1 (5 bases). The V end was cut by 5 bases, the J end by 6 bases, with 11 bases between. Germline-derived CDR1 and CDR2 are SGHAT and FQNNGV. The CDR3 loop spans 13 amino acids. For the CDR3, the DNA is TGTGCCAGCAGCCAAGGACATATCAATGAGCAGTTCTTC. It is translated as CASSQGHINEQFF.

In this sample, this clone turned up once. The chain couples TRBV6-2 or TRBV6-3 to TRBJ2-7; 10 bases map to TRBD1. CDR1 is MNHEY, CDR2 SVGEGT, per germline. V was pared by 5 bases and J by 6 bases, with 10 bases of the junction left unmatched. The CDR3 sequence is 15 residues long. The CDR3 sequence: CASSAVGTGVREQYV. DNA of the CDR3: TGTGCCAGCAGTGCCGTTGGGACAGGGGTACGCGAGCAGTACGTC.

The table lists this clone with a count of one. This chain connects TRBV19 to TRBJ2-3, with D perhaps being TRBD1 or TRBD2 (5 bases each). The V end lost 4 bases, the J end lost 5 bases, and 19 bases lay between the germline ends. Germline V lookup: CDR1 LNHDA, CDR2 SQIVND (reference sequence). The CDR3 runs 16 residues. The CDR3 spells CASSRTRVGGGDTQYF. In nucleotides, the CDR3 is TGTGCCAGTAGTAGGACCAGGGTCGGCGGAGGAGATACGCAGTATTTT.

This clone was counted a few times. CDR3 protein: CASSLSDPNYGYTF. DNA for the CDR3: TGTGCCAGCAGCTTAAGCGATCCTAACTATGGCTACACCTTC. The genes are TRBV7-9 and TRBJ1-2; D remains unclear. Trimming stripped 2 bases from V and 0 bases from J, with 7 bases between. This CDR3 comprises 14 residues. Germline values: CDR1 SEHNR, CDR2 FQNEAQ (reference sequence).